The entry that follows covers one T cell receptor (beta chain) sequence. No antigen is known for it. No base-level quality is on record; no much larger clone is a single base apart. The data derive from a study of shared clonotypes between healthy human individuals (dated by TCRdb to 2018 to 2020). For the wider study: The cohort included a few men and a couple of women between 18 and 49 years of age. Per donor, three plates each were used for CD4 naive and CD4 memory, two for CD8 naive, and one for CD8 memory. Blood TCR repertoires of five healthy adults were deeply sequenced to estimate repertoire size and the extent of clonotype sharing between individuals. To increase sequencing depth and limit assay-specific biases, TCR repertoire library preparation and sequencing were carried out by different laboratories using diverse techniques. Between about 0.8 and 9 billion PBMCs per donor were obtained by leukapheresis.

Using the deep immunoSEQ assay, TCR CDR3 regions were amplified from genomic DNA by multiplex PCR. Extracted genomic DNA from each cell subset was spread evenly across all wells of several immunoSEQ 96-well plates, with each plate serving as a replicate. For sorted subsets, each replicate PCR was loaded with around 220 ng genomic DNA, equivalent to 25,000 to 35,000 T cell genomes. Purified libraries were quantified with a Qubit 3.0 fluorometer, sized on a Bioanalyzer 2100, and re-quantified with the KAPA Library Quantification kit. Every immunoSEQ 96-well plate was sequenced on a dedicated single-read 150-cycle Illumina NextSeq 550 flow cell. The paper's processing steps were these. The immunoSEQ output contained only junctional sequences without quality scores, so filtering could not match that applied to full-length reads. Sequences were annotated with PyIR, a Python wrapper for IgBLAST v1.9, using IMGT germline references to assign V/J genes and CDR3. Reads were removed for weak V/J assignments (E-value above 1e-6), missing CDR3, stop codons, out-of-frame junctions, or ambiguous translated residues. V3J clonotypes were defined by identical inferred V gene, J gene, and CDR3 amino acid sequence. The percentage overlap between two repertoires was calculated by dividing the number of shared unique clonotypes by the size of the smaller repertoire. Richness of each repertoire was evaluated using RTK rarefaction, the Chao1 estimator, and Recon v2.1 estimates of unobserved clonotypes. For all TCRbeta clonotypes obtained by the gDNA method from a handful of donors, generation probabilities were computed with OLGA. What TCRdb holds here is the immuneACCESS table cut down to in-frame rearrangements. Part of the clones is not present; checked against another copy, under half of the missing clones reflect an unresolved V gene, and the others are unexplained. From that table come the V and J calls and clone size; the DNA was used to work out D and trimming. This sample lists 2 million to 2.5 million clones; more than 90% were detected once. 0.1% to 0.15% of the sample lies in the top ten.

Broad study findings and their caveats: Sampling was limited to blood, and TCR repertoires in tissue likely differ from TCR repertoires in blood. Across four donors, 5% to 6% of naive CD4, 3.5% of naive CD8, roughly 2.3% of memory CD4, and around 0.4% of memory CD8 clonotypes were shared. Even with the large sequencing depth, rarefaction of the sorted-subset datasets indicated that sequencing was incomplete. Compared with non-shared clonotypes, clonotypes shared by all four sorted-subset donors had higher generation probabilities. Estimated clonotype richness was generally larger for naive than for memory subsets. The small number of donors limited the genetic and exposure-history diversity represented. Based on pairwise subsampling, the degree of clonotype sharing among donors was expected to be affected by sequencing depth.

The donors were healthy, HIV-negative adults who had no recently reported acute infections or vaccinations. Every donor was a Caucasian adult living in Nashville, Tennessee, USA. Magnetic negative selection was used to enrich CD4+ T cells, after which naive cells were positively selected on CD45RA and the negative fraction became the memory subset. Blood was obtained by leukapheresis, after which PBMCs were separated by Ficoll-Histopaque density gradient centrifugation and cryopreserved in liquid nitrogen vapor phase. Analytical flow cytometry was used to check the purity and quantity of every magnetically sorted T cell population. Each sorted fraction had its genomic DNA isolated and then quantified by UV absorbance on a Nanodrop 2000c. Unmatched junction bases come to 6, with V trimmed by 6 bases and J by 8 bases. The CDR3 goes from the cysteine to the phenylalanine over 12 residues. Kept here is only the CDR3 DNA, which spans 36 bases and is read in frame from base 1. The germline V gene supplies CDR1 MNHEY and CDR2 SVGAGI.

The receptor was isolated from a man between 18 and 29 years old in good health. The chain is assembled from TRBV6-5 and TRBJ1-2, with TRBD1 identical over 7 junction bases. Specimen: naive CD4+ T cells sorted from blood. In light of the paper, this sample's cell subset or site label describes: CD45RA+ positively selected. The bases are TGTGCCAGCAGACGACAGGGTGGCGGCTACACCTTC. Translated, it gives CASRRQGGGYTF.